Listed below are T cell receptor beta chains from one sample, sequenced in a study of T-cell reconstitution after alpha-beta-depleted transplantation in children. TCRdb analysed the PCR reads with MiXCR anew, one entry per CDR3 protein. The table includes around 450,000 distinct CDR3 sequences, about 16% detected once. The sequenced sample was PBMCs, mostly from graft donor cells, obtained 360 days after TCRalphabeta/CD19-depleted stem cell transplant. These receptors all come from a boy less than two years old who had a stem cell transplant for Wiskott-Aldrich syndrome, so the T cells may come from the graft donor. Each CDR3 is given with its conserved first and last residue. D genes are given only for firm matches. Clone size, where shown, is once, few, many, or a class for clones that have expanded.

cdr3_aa: CASSFDGARLAGVLNEQFF; clone_size: few; j_call: TRBJ2-1; d_call: TRBD2; v_call: TRBV12-3/TRBV12-4
cdr3_aa: CASIRRGLEDNEQFF; clone_size: -; j_call: TRBJ2-1; d_call: TRBD2; v_call: TRBV7-9
cdr3_aa: CASRLWGTGELFF; clone_size: -; j_call: TRBJ2-2; d_call: -; v_call: TRBV7-4
cdr3_aa: CATSDLAAVNEQFF; clone_size: few; j_call: TRBJ2-1; d_call: -; v_call: TRBV24-1
cdr3_aa: CASSPGLAGVRGEQFF; clone_size: -; j_call: TRBJ2-1; d_call: TRBD2; v_call: TRBV3-1
cdr3_aa: CASSPFSGASTDTQYF; clone_size: -; j_call: TRBJ2-3; d_call: -; v_call: TRBV18
cdr3_aa: CASSLDPRDTQYF; clone_size: few; j_call: TRBJ2-3; d_call: -; v_call: TRBV5-6
cdr3_aa: CAISPSGWGRHQSGANVLTF; clone_size: many; j_call: TRBJ2-6; d_call: -; v_call: TRBV10-3
cdr3_aa: CASSIGTAVLSYEQYF; clone_size: few; j_call: TRBJ2-7; d_call: -; v_call: TRBV12-3/TRBV12-4
cdr3_aa: CASSQRASGRAYNEQFF; clone_size: few; j_call: TRBJ2-1; d_call: TRBD2; v_call: TRBV7-8
cdr3_aa: CAPRMTEAFF; clone_size: once; j_call: TRBJ1-1; d_call: -; v_call: TRBV6-4
cdr3_aa: CASSPPRVLIPVGELFF; clone_size: -; j_call: TRBJ2-2; d_call: -; v_call: TRBV19
cdr3_aa: CASAASSYNEQFF; clone_size: -; j_call: TRBJ2-1; d_call: -; v_call: TRBV7-6
cdr3_aa: CASSQDVRDSYEQYF; clone_size: -; j_call: TRBJ2-7; d_call: -; v_call: TRBV4-1
cdr3_aa: CASSEFRRARDNQPQHF; clone_size: few; j_call: TRBJ1-5; d_call: -; v_call: TRBV6-1
cdr3_aa: CASSPFRFSGAKYEQYF; clone_size: -; j_call: TRBJ2-7; d_call: -; v_call: TRBV7-9
cdr3_aa: CASSQESSYGSGSKNIQYF; clone_size: -; j_call: TRBJ2-4; d_call: TRBD2; v_call: TRBV4-1
cdr3_aa: CASSLRAVLSSYNSPLHF; clone_size: many; j_call: TRBJ1-6; d_call: -; v_call: TRBV7-8
cdr3_aa: CASSQSSREETQYF; clone_size: -; j_call: TRBJ2-5; d_call: -; v_call: TRBV4-1
cdr3_aa: CASRPTGKAAKNIQYF; clone_size: -; j_call: TRBJ2-4; d_call: -; v_call: TRBV2
cdr3_aa: CASSERLYTQYF; clone_size: -; j_call: TRBJ2-3; d_call: -; v_call: TRBV7-8
cdr3_aa: CASSLYRGISTSGELFF; clone_size: -; j_call: TRBJ2-2; d_call: TRBD1; v_call: TRBV28
cdr3_aa: CASSPYPGNLRLDF; clone_size: few; j_call: TRBJ2-7; d_call: -; v_call: TRBV28
cdr3_aa: CASSQGTGLLSNYGYTF; clone_size: -; j_call: TRBJ1-2; d_call: -; v_call: TRBV4-3
cdr3_aa: CASSSFRGGYQETQYF; clone_size: few; j_call: TRBJ2-5; d_call: -; v_call: TRBV25-1
cdr3_aa: CASSFPGGRAETQYF; clone_size: -; j_call: TRBJ2-5; d_call: TRBD2; v_call: TRBV6-5
cdr3_aa: CASSTATVGAYVYEQFF; clone_size: -; j_call: TRBJ2-1; d_call: -; v_call: TRBV5-1
cdr3_aa: CASRNWGSDEQFF; clone_size: few; j_call: TRBJ2-1; d_call: -; v_call: TRBV5-5
cdr3_aa: CASSYYGGLGNQPQHF; clone_size: -; j_call: TRBJ1-5; d_call: -; v_call: TRBV6-2/TRBV6-3
cdr3_aa: CASYGQGSRYEQYF; clone_size: few; j_call: TRBJ2-7; d_call: TRBD1; v_call: TRBV28
cdr3_aa: CASSRGLAAYEQYF; clone_size: -; j_call: TRBJ2-7; d_call: TRBD2; v_call: TRBV9
cdr3_aa: CASSFGTWYEQYF; clone_size: few; j_call: TRBJ2-7; d_call: -; v_call: TRBV12-3/TRBV12-4
cdr3_aa: CSVVRVETQYF; clone_size: few; j_call: TRBJ2-5; d_call: -; v_call: TRBV29-1
cdr3_aa: CSAPHGGIPRAYNEQFF; clone_size: -; j_call: TRBJ2-1; d_call: -; v_call: TRBV20-1
cdr3_aa: CASSIGTGSTDTQYF; clone_size: few; j_call: TRBJ2-3; d_call: TRBD1; v_call: TRBV5-1
cdr3_aa: CSASTSGRAQSLVWDPDTQYF; clone_size: -; j_call: TRBJ2-3; d_call: TRBD2; v_call: TRBV20-1
cdr3_aa: CASSQGLAVPPKYNEQLF; clone_size: -; j_call: TRBJ2-1; d_call: TRBD2; v_call: TRBV11-1
cdr3_aa: CASTPGPGQGYYNEQFF; clone_size: many; j_call: TRBJ2-1; d_call: TRBD1; v_call: TRBV6-5
cdr3_aa: CASSQGMTGDYEQYF; clone_size: few; j_call: TRBJ2-7; d_call: -; v_call: TRBV3-1
cdr3_aa: CSGQGRKTQYF; clone_size: few; j_call: TRBJ2-5; d_call: TRBD1; v_call: TRBV20-1
cdr3_aa: CASRWNTDTQYF; clone_size: -; j_call: TRBJ2-3; d_call: -; v_call: TRBV2
cdr3_aa: CASSEIQGYNEQFF; clone_size: many; j_call: TRBJ2-1; d_call: -; v_call: TRBV2